The clone carrying this T cell receptor beta chain was recorded many times. What it recognizes is unknown. The CDR3 has 17 residues. V lost 0 bases and J 8 bases, leaving 20 bases between the germline ends. This specimen belongs to a study of shared clonotypes between healthy human individuals. Every subset's genomic DNA went evenly onto several immunoSEQ plates. TCRdb keeps only in-frame clones here, not all; method: immunoSEQ multiplex PCR. In the table there are over a million clones, more than 75% of which are singletons. Study-level findings and limits: Larger estimated richness was generally recorded for naive subsets relative to memory subsets.

The sample comprised memory CD4+ T cells from PBMCs. The sample's subset: CD45RA-negative fraction. This receptor was obtained from a man aged 18 to 30 in good health. Some clones in this sample may be carry-over from other donors' samples. J is TRBJ1-4 and V is TRBV5-3, with a weak D call TRBD1 (5 bases). TRBV5-3 is sorted into the ORF group, with uncertain function. The CDR3 loop reads CARSLAGPAAGTEKLFF. DNA for the CDR3: TGTGCCAGAAGCTTGGCTGGTCCGGCGGCAGGGACCGAAAAACTGTTTTTT.